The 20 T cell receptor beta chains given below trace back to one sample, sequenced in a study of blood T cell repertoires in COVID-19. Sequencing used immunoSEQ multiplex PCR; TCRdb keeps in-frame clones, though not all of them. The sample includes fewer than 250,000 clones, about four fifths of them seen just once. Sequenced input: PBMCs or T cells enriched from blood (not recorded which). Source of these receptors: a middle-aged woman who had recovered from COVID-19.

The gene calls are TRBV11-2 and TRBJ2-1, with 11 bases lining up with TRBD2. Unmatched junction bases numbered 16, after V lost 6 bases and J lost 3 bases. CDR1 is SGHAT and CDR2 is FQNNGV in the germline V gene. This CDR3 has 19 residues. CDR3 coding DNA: TGTGCCAGCAGGACCTGGGGGGCTAGCGGGAGGTATAACTACAATGAGCAGTTCTTC. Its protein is CASRTWGASGRYNYNEQFF. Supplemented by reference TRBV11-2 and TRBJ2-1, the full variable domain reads EAGVAQSPRYKIIEKRQSVAFWCNPISGHATLYWYQQILGQGPKLLIQFQNNGVVDDSQLPKDRFSAERLKGVDSTLKIQPAKLEDSAVYLCASRTWGASGRYNYNEQFFGPGTRLTVL.

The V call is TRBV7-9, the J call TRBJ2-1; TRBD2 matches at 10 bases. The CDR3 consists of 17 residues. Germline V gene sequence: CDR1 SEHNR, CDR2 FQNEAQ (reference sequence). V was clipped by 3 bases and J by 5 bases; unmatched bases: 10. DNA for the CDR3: TGTGCCAGCAGCTTCCCTAGCGGGAGCTCAAGCGACAATGAGCAGTTCTTC. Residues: CASSFPSGSSSDNEQFF.

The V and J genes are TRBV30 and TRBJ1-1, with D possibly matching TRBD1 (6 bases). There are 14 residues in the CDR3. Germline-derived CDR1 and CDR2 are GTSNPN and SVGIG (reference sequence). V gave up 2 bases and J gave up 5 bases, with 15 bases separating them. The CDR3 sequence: CAWSTNRQGTEAFF. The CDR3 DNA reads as TGTGCCTGGAGTACTAATCGGCAGGGGACTGAAGCTTTCTTT.

The CDR3 loop is CASSVWDGGDGYTF. The CDR3 DNA sequence: TGTGCCAGCAGCGTATGGGACGGAGGGGACGGCTACACCTTC. The chain is built from TRBV9 and TRBJ1-2, with D tentatively TRBD1 (5 bases). This CDR3 region has 14 residues. Per the germline V gene, CDR1 is SGDLS and CDR2 is YYNGEE. Trimming shortened V by 1 base and J by 8 bases, and 15 bases separated the two germline ends.

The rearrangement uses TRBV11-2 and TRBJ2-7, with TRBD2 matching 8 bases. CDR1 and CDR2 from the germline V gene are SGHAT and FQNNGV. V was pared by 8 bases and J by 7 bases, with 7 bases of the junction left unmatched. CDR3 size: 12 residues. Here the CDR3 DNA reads TGTGCCAGCGGAGCGGGAGTAGGTGAGCAGTACGTC. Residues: CASGAGVGEQYV.

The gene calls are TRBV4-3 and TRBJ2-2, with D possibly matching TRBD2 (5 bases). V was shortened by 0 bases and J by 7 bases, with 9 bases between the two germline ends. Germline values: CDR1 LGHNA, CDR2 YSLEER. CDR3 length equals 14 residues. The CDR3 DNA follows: TGCGCCAGCAGCCAAGATGAGGGATTCGGGGAGCTGTTTTTT. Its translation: CASSQDEGFGELFF.

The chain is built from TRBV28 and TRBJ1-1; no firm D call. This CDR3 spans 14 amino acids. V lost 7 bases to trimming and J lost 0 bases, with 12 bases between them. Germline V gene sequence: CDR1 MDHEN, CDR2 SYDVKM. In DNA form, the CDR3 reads TGTGCCAGCACTCGCGAGGTCATGAACACTGAAGCTTTCTTT. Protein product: CASTREVMNTEAFF.

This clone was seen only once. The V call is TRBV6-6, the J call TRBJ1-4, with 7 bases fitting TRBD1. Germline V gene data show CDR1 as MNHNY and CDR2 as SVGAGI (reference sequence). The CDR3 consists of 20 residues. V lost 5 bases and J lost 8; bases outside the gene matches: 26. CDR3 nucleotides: TGTGCCAGCAGTCTTTATAATTCCGGGACAGTCATTAGGAAGGGCGAAAAACTGTTTTTT. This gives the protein CASSLYNSGTVIRKGEKLFF.

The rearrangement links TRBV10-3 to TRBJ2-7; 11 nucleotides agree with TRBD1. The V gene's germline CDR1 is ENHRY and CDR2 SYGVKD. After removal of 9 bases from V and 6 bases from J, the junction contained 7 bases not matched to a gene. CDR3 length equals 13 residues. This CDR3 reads CAMRTGGFGEQYF. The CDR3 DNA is TGTGCCATGAGGACAGGGGGCTTTGGCGAGCAGTACTTC.

DNA for the CDR3: TGTGCCAGCAGTGCGGAGGGCTCTGGGGCCAACGTCCTGACTTTC. It codes for CASSAEGSGANVLTF. V and J are TRBV6-4 and TRBJ2-6; TRBD2 is a possible D gene (6 bases). CDR1 and CDR2 from the germline V gene are MRHNA and SNTAGT. The CDR3 spans 15 residues. Trimming pared 4 bases from V and 0 bases from J, leaving 7 bases between.

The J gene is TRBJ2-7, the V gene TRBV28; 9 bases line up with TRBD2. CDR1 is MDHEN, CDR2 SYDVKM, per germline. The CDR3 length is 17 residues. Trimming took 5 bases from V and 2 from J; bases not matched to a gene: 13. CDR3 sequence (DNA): TGTGCCAGCAGTCCTCGATTGGGGGCGGGAGGGACCTACGAGCAGTACTTC. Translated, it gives CASSPRLGAGGTYEQYF.

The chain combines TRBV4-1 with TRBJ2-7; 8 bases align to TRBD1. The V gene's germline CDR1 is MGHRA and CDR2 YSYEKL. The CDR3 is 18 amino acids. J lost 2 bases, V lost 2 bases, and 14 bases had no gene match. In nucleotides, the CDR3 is TGCGCCAGCAGCCAATCGTTCTATTGGACAGGGAACACCTACGAGCAGTACTTC. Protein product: CASSQSFYWTGNTYEQYF.

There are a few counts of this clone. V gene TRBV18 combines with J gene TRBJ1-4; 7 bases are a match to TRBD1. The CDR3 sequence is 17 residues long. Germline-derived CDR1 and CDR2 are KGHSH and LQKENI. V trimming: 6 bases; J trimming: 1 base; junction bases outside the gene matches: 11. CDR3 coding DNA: TGTGCCAGCTCCCGGTCCCGGGACAGCCTAACTAATGAAAAACTGTTTTTT. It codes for CASSRSRDSLTNEKLFF.

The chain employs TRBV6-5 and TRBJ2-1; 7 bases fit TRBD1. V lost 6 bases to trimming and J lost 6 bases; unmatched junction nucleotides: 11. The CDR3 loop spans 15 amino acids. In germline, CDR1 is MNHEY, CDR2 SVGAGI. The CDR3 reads CASSPDRDVGNEQFF. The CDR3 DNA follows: TGTGCCAGCAGCCCCGACAGGGACGTGGGCAATGAGCAGTTCTTC.

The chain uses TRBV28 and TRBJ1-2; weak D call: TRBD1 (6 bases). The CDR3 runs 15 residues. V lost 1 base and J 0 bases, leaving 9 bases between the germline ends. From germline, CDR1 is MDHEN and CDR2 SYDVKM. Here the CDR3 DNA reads TGTGCCAGCAGTTTATTGACAGGCCCTAACTATGGCTACACCTTC. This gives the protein CASSLLTGPNYGYTF.

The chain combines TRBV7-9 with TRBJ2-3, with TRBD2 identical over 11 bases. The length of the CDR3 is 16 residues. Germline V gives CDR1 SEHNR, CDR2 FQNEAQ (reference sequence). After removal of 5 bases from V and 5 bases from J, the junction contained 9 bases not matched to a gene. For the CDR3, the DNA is TGTGCCAGCAGCCGATATACTAGCGGGAGAGGAGATACGCAGTATTTT. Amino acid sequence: CASSRYTSGRGDTQYF.

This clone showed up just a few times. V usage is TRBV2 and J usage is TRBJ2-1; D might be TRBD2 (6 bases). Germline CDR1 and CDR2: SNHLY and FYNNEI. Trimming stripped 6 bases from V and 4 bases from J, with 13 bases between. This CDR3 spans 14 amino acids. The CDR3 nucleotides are TGTGCCAGCAGGGCGGGACTTTCATACAATGAGCAGTTCTTC. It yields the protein CASRAGLSYNEQFF.

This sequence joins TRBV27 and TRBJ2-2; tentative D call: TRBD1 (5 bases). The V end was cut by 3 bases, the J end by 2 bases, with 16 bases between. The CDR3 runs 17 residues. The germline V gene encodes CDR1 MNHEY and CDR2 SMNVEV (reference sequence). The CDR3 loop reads CASSFGQGVLNTGELFF. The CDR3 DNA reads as TGTGCCAGCAGTTTCGGGCAGGGCGTCCTTAACACCGGGGAGCTGTTTTTT.

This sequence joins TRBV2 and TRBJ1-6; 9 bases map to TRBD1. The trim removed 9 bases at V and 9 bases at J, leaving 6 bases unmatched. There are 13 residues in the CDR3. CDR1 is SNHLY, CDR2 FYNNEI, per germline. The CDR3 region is CARTQGAPSPLHF. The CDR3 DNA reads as TGTGCCAGGACACAGGGGGCCCCTTCACCCCTCCACTTT.

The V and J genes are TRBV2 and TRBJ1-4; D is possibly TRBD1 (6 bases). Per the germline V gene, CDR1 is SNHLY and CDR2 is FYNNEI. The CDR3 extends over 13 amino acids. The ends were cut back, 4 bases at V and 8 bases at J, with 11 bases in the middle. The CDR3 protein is CASSGGRGEKLFF. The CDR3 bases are TGTGCCAGCAGTGGGGGAAGGGGGGAAAAACTGTTTTTT.